The sequence of this T cell receptor (beta chain) was determined in a study of T cell responses to AZD1222 COVID-19 vaccine. Study-level results: Clonal diversity was possibly underestimated, and white British individuals and females predominated among donors. Baseline seropositivity characterized only a handful of AZD1222 recipients. The breadth and depth of Spike-specific TCRs increased once two AZD1222 doses had been given.

Sequencing was performed with immunoSEQ multiplex PCR; in TCRdb, only in-frame clones are kept and a portion is missing. The repertoire has 150,000 or so clones, about 90% of them found once; the top ten carry less than 3.5%. About this clone: What it binds is unknown.

The sequencing here drew on peripheral blood, taken on day 0 of MenACWY control vaccination. This receptor was identified in an adult in good health.

DNA for the CDR3: TGTGCCAGCAGCCCTGTGGCAGGACCTCCTGGCGAGCAGTACTTC. It yields the protein CASSPVAGPPGEQYF. This sequence joins TRBV5-6 and TRBJ2-7; no firm D call. With 4 bases removed from V and 6 bases from J, the gap between germline ends came to 20 bases. The CDR3 totals 15 residues. The germline V gene encodes CDR1 SGHDT and CDR2 YYEEEE.